Here is one T cell receptor (beta chain) with its context. Its antigen is not identified. The time point was: pretreatment peripheral blood. This entry comes from a study of PD-L1 blockade in urothelial cancer. Study-level background: At 6 weeks and at 3 weeks (second dose) after treatment start, blood was analyzed. Each blood sample yielded a median of 141,255 T cells.

Study outcomes and limitations: TCR clonality was measured in pretreatment peripheral blood. Clonality below the median predicted better survival.

The protocol was immunoSEQ multiplex PCR, while the TCRdb copy is restricted to in-frame clones and leaves out a portion. The sample consists of 95,000 to 100,000 clones, about nine tenths of them appearing once. This CDR3 is 11 amino acids long. Germline V CDR1 and CDR2: DFQATT, SNEGSKA (reference sequence). V was shortened by 6 bases and J by 6 bases, with 11 bases between the two germline ends. The sequences come from PBMCs, collected around atezolizumab (anti-PD-L1) treatment. The gene calls are TRBV20-1 and TRBJ1-1, with D tentatively TRBD1 (6 bases). This clonotype was obtained from a man aged 55 to 70 with urothelial cancer. This chain's CDR3 is CSAPDRSEAFF. In nucleotides, the CDR3 is TGCAGTGCACCTGACAGGTCTGAAGCTTTCTTT.